This is a list of T cell receptor beta chains from one sample in a study of neoadjuvant nivolumab and ipilimumab in lung cancer. Generated by immunoSEQ multiplex PCR, the TCRdb table keeps only in-frame clones and is missing some. The table records some 38,000 clones, roughly nine tenths of them present only once. The material was peripheral blood, obtained before neoadjuvant nivolumab, alone or with ipilimumab. These receptors were obtained from an adult with non-small cell lung cancer. The CDR3 runs from the conserved cysteine through the conserved F or W. The D gene is left open where the match is weak. Clone size appears in some rows only: once, few, many, or a class for an expanded clone.

v_gene,abundance,d_gene,j_gene,CDR3nt,CDR3aa
TRBV5-1,NA,TRBD2,TRBJ2-5,TGCGCCAGCACCACGCTAGCGGGAGGTGGGGAGACCCAGTACTTC,CASTTLAGGGETQYF
TRBV7-2,NA,NA,TRBJ2-7,TGTGCCAGCAGCTTAGTACCCGTGCAGCGCTACGAGCAGTACTTC,CASSLVPVQRYEQYF
TRBV7-2,NA,NA,TRBJ2-4,TGTGCCAGCAGCTTTCCCAACCGGAGAAACATTCAGTACTTC,CASSFPNRRNIQYF
TRBV10-1,NA,TRBD1,TRBJ1-1,TGCGCCAGCAGTGAAGACAGGGGGCGGACTGAAGCTTTCTTT,CASSEDRGRTEAFF
TRBV4-3,NA,TRBD2,TRBJ2-2,TGCGCCAGCAGCCCCCGGACTAGCGGGAGGGCCCCCGGGGAGCTGTTTTTT,CASSPRTSGRAPGELFF
TRBV7-2,NA,NA,TRBJ2-7,TGTGCCAGCAGCTTAGGTCCTGTTGACGAGCAGTACTTC,CASSLGPVDEQYF
TRBV7-2,NA,TRBD2,TRBJ2-5,TGTGCCAGCAGCTTCGGCGGGAGGGAGGAGACCCAGTACTTC,CASSFGGREETQYF
TRBV6-1,NA,TRBD2,TRBJ2-3,TGTGCCAGCAGTGTGAGGGCTAGCGGGAGTCCAGATACGCAGTATTTT,CASSVRASGSPDTQYF
TRBV7-5,NA,NA,TRBJ1-2,TGTGCCAGCAGGCGGGACAGCTATGGCTACACCTTC,CASRRDSYGYTF
TRBV28,NA,NA,TRBJ1-2,TGTGCCAGCAGTCAGGGTGGAGGGAGCTATGGCTACACCTTC,CASSQGGGSYGYTF
TRBV5-5,NA,TRBD2,TRBJ2-7,TGTGCCAGCAGCTTTACTAGCGGGCCGAAGGGGGTTGAGCAGTACTTC,CASSFTSGPKGVEQYF
TRBV5-8,NA,TRBD1,TRBJ1-2,TGTGCCAGCAGCTTGACAGGGGGCGGCTATGGCTACACCTTC,CASSLTGGGYGYTF
TRBV6-5,medium-sized,NA,TRBJ2-5,TGTGCCAGCAGACCCGCCGGGCGCCAAGAGACCCAGTACTTC,CASRPAGRQETQYF
TRBV11-2,NA,TRBD2,TRBJ2-1,TGTGCCAGCAGCCCAACAATAGCGGGAACAAGGCAGTTCTTC,CASSPTIAGTRQFF
TRBV5-6,NA,NA,TRBJ2-1,TGTGCCAGCAGCTTGTACGGGAGCGACAATGAGCAGTTCTTC,CASSLYGSDNEQFF
TRBV18,NA,NA,TRBJ1-1,TGTGCCAGCTCCCTGGGGAACAGGCAGAACACTGAAGCTTTCTTT,CASSLGNRQNTEAFF
TRBV30,NA,NA,TRBJ2-2,TGTGCCTGGAGTACCCTGGGACAACTCACCGGGGAGCTGTTTTTT,CAWSTLGQLTGELFF
TRBV7-9,NA,NA,TRBJ2-5,TGTGCCAGCAGCTTGACTACCCTTGAGACCCAGTACTTC,CASSLTTLETQYF
TRBV7-8,NA,TRBD2,TRBJ2-5,TGTGCCAGCAGCTTAGTTCCTAGCGGGAGTGTAGGTACCCAGTACTTC,CASSLVPSGSVGTQYF
TRBV5-6,NA,NA,TRBJ2-3,TGTGCCAGCAGCTTTGCCTCCAGGGCAGATACGCAGTATTTT,CASSFASRADTQYF
TRBV2,NA,NA,TRBJ2-3,TGTGCCAGCAGTGATTGGCTGGAGCAGGATACGCAGTATTTT,CASSDWLEQDTQYF
TRBV7-2,NA,NA,TRBJ2-7,TGTGCCAGCAGCCTGCAGACGGTTTTTGCCGAGCAGTACTTC,CASSLQTVFAEQYF
TRBV21-1,NA,NA,TRBJ1-2,TGTGCCAGCAGCAGTTTGGGACAGGGTCGGTGTGGCTACACCTTC,CASSSLGQGRCGYTF
TRBV6-5,NA,TRBD2,TRBJ2-2,TGTGCCAGCAAGCTAGCGGCGAACACCGGGGAGCTGTTTTTT,CASKLAANTGELFF
TRBV6-1,NA,NA,TRBJ2-3,TGTGCCAGCAGTGAATCGGGCACAGATACGCAGTATTTT,CASSESGTDTQYF
TRBV27,NA,TRBD1,TRBJ2-5,TGTGCCAGCAGAATTTTACTCTTTTACAGGGGGCCCCGTACTTTCCAAGAGACCCAGTACTTC,CASRILLFYRGPRTFQETQYF
TRBV27,NA,NA,TRBJ1-5,TGTGCCAGCAGTACTCAGGGTAGGCAGCCCCAGCATTTT,CASSTQGRQPQHF
TRBV6-5,NA,TRBD1,TRBJ1-5,TGTGCCAGCAGATCGGACAGGGTGGAGCCCCAGCATTTT,CASRSDRVEPQHF
TRBV10-3,NA,NA,TRBJ2-5,TGTGCCATCAGTGACGCGTTCTCAGAGACCCAGTACTTC,CAISDAFSETQYF
TRBV7-9,NA,TRBD2,TRBJ2-5,TGTGCCAGCAGCGCTAAGTTTAGACTAGCGGGCCACCAAGAGACCCAGTACTTC,CASSAKFRLAGHQETQYF
TRBV11-2,NA,NA,TRBJ2-7,TGTGCCAGCAGCAGGCAGGGTTACGAGCAGTACTTC,CASSRQGYEQYF
TRBV5-1,NA,NA,TRBJ1-1,TGCGCCAGCAGCTTGCAGGGTGGGACTGAAGCTTTCTTT,CASSLQGGTEAFF
TRBV11-1,once,NA,TRBJ2-1,TGTGCCAGCAGCTTCGTTCTGAGTACCGATGAGCAGTTCTTC,CASSFVLSTDEQFF
TRBV28,NA,NA,TRBJ2-7,TGTGCCAGCAGTCTCGGACTTCGGATGACTCGTATCTTGGCCTACGAGCAGTACTTC,CASSLGLRMTRILAYEQYF
TRBV5-1,NA,TRBD2,TRBJ2-7,TGCGCCAGCAGCCTAGCGGGGCCGGCCTACGAGCAGTACTTC,CASSLAGPAYEQYF
TRBV11-2,NA,NA,TRBJ2-7,TGTGCCAGCAGTATTGGGGAGGTAGCCGCCTACGAGCAGTACTTC,CASSIGEVAAYEQYF
TRBV30,NA,TRBD2,TRBJ2-3,TGTGCCTGGAGTGTAGGACTAGCGGGAGGACGAGCCCCGCAGTATTTT,CAWSVGLAGGRAPQYF
TRBV7-2,NA,NA,TRBJ2-7,TGTGCCAGCAGCTCACAGAAATACGAGCAGTACTTC,CASSSQKYEQYF
TRBV4-2,NA,TRBD2,TRBJ2-3,TGTGCCAGCAGCCAAAGTCTAGCGGGAGACACAGATACGCAGTATTTT,CASSQSLAGDTDTQYF
TRBV5-4,NA,TRBD2,TRBJ2-1,TGTGCCAGCAGCTTGGCTAGCGGGAGGATAATGAATGAGCAGTTCTTC,CASSLASGRIMNEQFF
TRBV6-1,NA,TRBD1,TRBJ2-7,TGTGCCAGCAGTGAGCAACAAACAGGGGCCCTCTCCTACGAGCAGTACTTC,CASSEQQTGALSYEQYF
TRBV4-1,NA,NA,TRBJ2-7,TGCGCCAGCAGTTTTCAGGGGCTTCGGGGCGAGCAGTACTTC,CASSFQGLRGEQYF
TRBV12-5,NA,TRBD2,TRBJ2-2,TGTGCTAGTGGTTTGGTAGGCCTAGCGGTAAACACCGGGGAGCTGTTTTTT,CASGLVGLAVNTGELFF
TRBV4-3,NA,NA,TRBJ1-4,TGCGCCAGCAGCCAGGAACATCGAACTAATGAAAAACTGTTTTTT,CASSQEHRTNEKLFF
TRBV9,NA,NA,TRBJ1-1,TGTGCCAGCAGCGTAGGGGCGGACACTGAAGCTTTCTTT,CASSVGADTEAFF
TRBV6-5,NA,NA,TRBJ2-5,TGTGCCAGCAGTTACTCGAGGGCTACTCAAGAGACCCAGTACTTC,CASSYSRATQETQYF
TRBV27,NA,NA,TRBJ2-3,TGTGCCAGCAGTCACATCGAAAGCACAGATACGCAGTATTTT,CASSHIESTDTQYF
TRBV5-1,NA,TRBD2,TRBJ2-1,TGCGCCAGCAGCTATAGCGGGAGGACCTCCTACAATGAGCAGTTCTTC,CASSYSGRTSYNEQFF
TRBV14,NA,NA,TRBJ1-4,TGTGCCAGCAGCCCTAGGACGGCAACTAATGAAAAACTGTTTTTT,CASSPRTATNEKLFF
TRBV9,NA,NA,TRBJ1-1,TGTGCCAGCAGCGTAGGGCAGAGGAACACTGAAGCTTTCTTT,CASSVGQRNTEAFF
TRBV11-2,NA,NA,TRBJ2-6,TGTGCCAGCAGCTTAGATCTCGGCGGGGCCAACGTCCTGACTTTC,CASSLDLGGANVLTF
TRBV18,NA,NA,TRBJ1-1,TGTGCCAGCTCACTACCACCGACCAGTGAAGCTTTCTTT,CASSLPPTSEAFF
TRBV18,NA,TRBD2,TRBJ2-3,TGTGCCAGCTCACCAAAGACCGCGGGGGTCACAGATACGCAGTATTTT,CASSPKTAGVTDTQYF
TRBV5-6,NA,NA,TRBJ2-3,TGTGCCAGCAGTTCCATCAACACGACTAGCACAGATACGCAGTATTTT,CASSSINTTSTDTQYF
TRBV27,NA,NA,TRBJ2-7,TGTGCCAGCAGTTTGAGGGAGCAGTACTTC,CASSLREQYF
TRBV5-1,NA,NA,TRBJ2-5,TGCGCCAGCAGCTTGGTTCCGGGAGCGGAGACCCAGTACTTC,CASSLVPGAETQYF
TRBV7-2,NA,TRBD2,TRBJ2-5,TGTGCCAGCAGCCGCTCCGGGACTAGCCAAGAGACCCAGTACTTC,CASSRSGTSQETQYF
TRBV5-4,NA,NA,TRBJ2-1,TGTGCCAGCAGCACAAGCGGCTACTCCTACAATGAGCAGTTCTTC,CASSTSGYSYNEQFF
TRBV10-1,NA,NA,TRBJ2-7,TGCGCCAGCAGTGAGTCTGAGAAATTCTACGAGCAGTACTTC,CASSESEKFYEQYF